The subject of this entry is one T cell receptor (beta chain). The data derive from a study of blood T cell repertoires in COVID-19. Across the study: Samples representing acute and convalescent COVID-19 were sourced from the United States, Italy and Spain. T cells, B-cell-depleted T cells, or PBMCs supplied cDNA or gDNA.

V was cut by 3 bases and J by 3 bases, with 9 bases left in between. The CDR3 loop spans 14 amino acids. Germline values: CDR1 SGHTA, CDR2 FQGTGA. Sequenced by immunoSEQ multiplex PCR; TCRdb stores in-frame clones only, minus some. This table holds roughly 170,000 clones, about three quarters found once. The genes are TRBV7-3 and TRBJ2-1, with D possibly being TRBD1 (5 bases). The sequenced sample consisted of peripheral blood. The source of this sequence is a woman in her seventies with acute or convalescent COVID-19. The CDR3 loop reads CASSLSGHYNEQFF. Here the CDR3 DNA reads TGTGCCAGCAGCTTGTCAGGACACTACAATGAGCAGTTCTTC. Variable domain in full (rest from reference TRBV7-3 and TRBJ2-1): GAGVSQTPSNKVTEKGKYVELRCDPISGHTALYWYRQSLGQGPEFLIYFQGTGAADDSGLPNDRFFAVRPEGSVSTLKIQRTERGDSAVYLCASSLSGHYNEQFFGPGTRLTVL.